This TCR beta chain was obtained from a study of blood T cell repertoires in COVID-19. About the research overall: From the United States, Italy and Spain came samples of acute and convalescent COVID-19.

The table came from immunoSEQ multiplex PCR; TCRdb's copy has only in-frame clones and leaves some out. Of some 300,000 clones listed, about 91% are singletons. CDR3 length equals 15 residues. V lost 2 bases to trimming and J lost 2 bases, with 10 bases between them. Per the germline V gene, CDR1 is KGHSH and CDR2 is LQKENI. The clonotype originates from a woman aged 25 to 45 who had recovered from COVID-19. The source material was peripheral blood. The rearrangement links TRBV18 to TRBJ1-5; D possibly corresponds to TRBD1 (5 bases). CDR3 in amino acids: CASSPSGGGNQPQHF. The CDR3 nucleotides are TGTGCCAGCTCACCAAGCGGGGGTGGCAATCAGCCCCAGCATTTT.